Reported below is one T cell receptor beta chain. Its cognate antigen is unknown. Germline CDR1 LNHNV, CDR2 YYDKDF (reference sequence). V lost 0 bases, J lost 9 bases, and 11 bases stayed unmatched. The CDR3 runs to 16 residues. From the RT-PCR reads, TCRdb called clonotypes with MiXCR, one entry per CDR3 protein. The profile shows about 700,000 distinct CDR3 sequences, around a sixth of them singletons. These data come from a study of response to subunit inactivated influenza vaccine. Regarding the study as a whole: Few additional T cells are recruited per seasonal influenza vaccination, authors suggested.

This clonotype was sampled from a man aged 45-60 years who received an inactivated influenza vaccine. The V and J genes are TRBV15 and TRBJ2-1, with 7 bases fitting TRBD1. The input for sequencing was PBMCs from blood, taken about 11 days after vaccination. The CDR3 DNA reads as TGTGCCACCAGCAGAGATCGAGGGGGCTTAGGTGGTGAGCAGTTCTTC. Encoded protein: CATSRDRGGLGGEQFF.